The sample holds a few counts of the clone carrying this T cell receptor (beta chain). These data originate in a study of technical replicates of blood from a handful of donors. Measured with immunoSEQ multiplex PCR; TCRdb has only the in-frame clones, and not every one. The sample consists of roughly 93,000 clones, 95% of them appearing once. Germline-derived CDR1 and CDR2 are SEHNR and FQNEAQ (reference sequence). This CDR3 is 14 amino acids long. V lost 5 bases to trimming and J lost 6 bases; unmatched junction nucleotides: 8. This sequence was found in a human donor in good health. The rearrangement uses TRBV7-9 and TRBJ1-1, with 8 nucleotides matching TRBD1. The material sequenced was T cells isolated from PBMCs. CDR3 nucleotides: TGTGCCAGCAGCAGATCAGGGGGCCAGGCTGAAGCTTTCTTT. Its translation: CASSRSGGQAEAFF. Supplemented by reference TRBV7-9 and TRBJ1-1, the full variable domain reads DTGVSQNPRHKITKRGQNVTFRCDPISEHNRLYWYRQTLGQGPEFLTYFQNEAQLEKSRLLSDRFSAERPKGSFSTLEIQRTEQGDSAMYLCASSRSGGQAEAFFGQGTRLTVV.